These T cell receptor beta chains were read from a single sample in a study of blood T cell repertoires in COVID-19. The method was immunoSEQ multiplex PCR; TCRdb's version includes in-frame clones alone and lacks a portion of them. The profile shows approximately 330,000 clones, over 75% of them singletons. The sample was peripheral blood. All receptors come from a woman between 45 and 60 years old with active or convalescent COVID-19. CDR3s include the opening cysteine and the closing phenylalanine or tryptophan. The order of the fields is J gene, CDR3 length, clone size, V gene, CDR3 protein. Rows give clone size only sometimes, using once, few, many, or a class for an expanded clone.

TRBJ1-2,17,NA,TRBV27,CASTLDSSTGRVSGYTF
TRBJ2-3,16,NA,TRBV21-1,CASSKNSGRALDTQYF
TRBJ2-1,16,NA,TRBV7-9,CASSPWGQGEYNEQFF
TRBJ2-1,18,once,TRBV7-9,CASSPRLADIISYNEQFF
TRBJ1-6,13,NA,TRBV12-3/TRBV12-4,CASSFRSNSPLHF
TRBJ2-1,10,NA,TRBV29-1,CSARGNEQFF
TRBJ1-1,16,many,TRBV2,CASSPPQGARNTEAFF
TRBJ2-2,13,NA,TRBV6-1,CASSEGGDGELFF
TRBJ1-1,16,NA,TRBV6-5,CASSYSPTLRVGGAFF
TRBJ2-7,15,NA,TRBV7-2,CASSPGTGGAYEQYF
TRBJ1-2,14,NA,TRBV6-5,CASRLPGQGHGYTF
TRBJ2-3,15,few,TRBV28,CASRGLAGVGDTQYF
TRBJ1-2,14,few,TRBV18,CASSEQPTNYGYTF
TRBJ2-2,15,NA,TRBV7-2,CASSQQVRNTGELFF
TRBJ2-1,15,NA,TRBV7-7,CASSLEAGRGNEQFF
TRBJ1-1,16,NA,TRBV10-3,CAISETSRGPNTEAFF
TRBJ1-1,15,NA,TRBV3-1/TRBV3-2,CASSQDRWWNTEAFF
TRBJ2-5,13,NA,TRBV18,CASSPTQLAGQYF
TRBJ1-5,14,NA,TRBV28,CASRGQGNNQPQHF
TRBJ1-5,16,NA,TRBV18,CASSPPGQLLNQPQHF
TRBJ2-7,13,NA,TRBV27,CASSELRTYEQYF
TRBJ2-5,14,NA,TRBV7-9,CASSKIGEEETQYF
TRBJ2-1,15,few,TRBV4-2,CASSQVASGNNEQFF
TRBJ1-1,16,NA,TRBV7-9,CASSWDRAEGGTEAFF
TRBJ1-4,16,NA,TRBV7-9,CASSFFGTAVNEKLFF
TRBJ1-1,14,NA,TRBV5-1,CASSRGLETTEAFF
TRBJ2-2,15,NA,TRBV4-1,CASSLPRTRSGELFF
TRBJ1-6,14,NA,TRBV7-6,CASSLALRDSPLHF
TRBJ2-7,14,many,TRBV7-9,CASSLSGRAYEQYF
TRBJ1-2,17,NA,TRBV27,CASTISGTGGFSYGYTF
TRBJ1-4,15,NA,TRBV7-2,CASSPEGRGYEKLFF
TRBJ2-4,17,NA,TRBV28,CASSLFQAGLAKNIQYF